This TCR beta chain was found in a study of blood T cell repertoires in COVID-19. At the level of the study: Samples taken during acute and convalescent COVID-19 were collected in the United States, Italy and Spain. From T cells, B-cell-depleted T cells, or PBMCs came the material, which was cDNA or gDNA.

Germline V gene lookup returns CDR1 SGHTA and CDR2 FQGTGA. V shed 3 bases and J 2 bases; nucleotides not matched to a gene: 4. This CDR3 region has 15 residues. In the original analysis: Using reference gene primer amplification, nucleated cell counts were estimated. Assay: immunoSEQ multiplex PCR; the TCRdb copy retains only in-frame clones and omits some. V, J and clone size were drawn from that table, and D and trimming were deduced from the DNA. The table has some 250,000 clones, 85% to 90% seen once; the top ten hold around 0.99%. The clonotype comes from a woman aged 40-49 years who had recovered from COVID-19. The chain has TRBV7-3 and TRBJ2-3, with 8 bases matching TRBD2. Material: peripheral blood. The chain's CDR3 is CASSFTSGATDTQYF. As DNA, the CDR3 is TGTGCCAGCAGCTTTACTAGCGGCGCCACAGATACGCAGTATTTT.